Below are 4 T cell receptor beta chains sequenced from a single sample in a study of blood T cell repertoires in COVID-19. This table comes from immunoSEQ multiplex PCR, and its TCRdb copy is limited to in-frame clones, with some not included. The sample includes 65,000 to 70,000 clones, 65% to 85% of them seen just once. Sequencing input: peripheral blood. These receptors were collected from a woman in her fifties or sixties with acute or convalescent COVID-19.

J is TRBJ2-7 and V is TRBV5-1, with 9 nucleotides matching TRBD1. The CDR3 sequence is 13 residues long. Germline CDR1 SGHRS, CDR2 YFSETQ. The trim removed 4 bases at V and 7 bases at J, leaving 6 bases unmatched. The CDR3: CASSLGQGWEQYF. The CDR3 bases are TGCGCCAGCAGCCTGGGACAGGGATGGGAGCAGTACTTC.

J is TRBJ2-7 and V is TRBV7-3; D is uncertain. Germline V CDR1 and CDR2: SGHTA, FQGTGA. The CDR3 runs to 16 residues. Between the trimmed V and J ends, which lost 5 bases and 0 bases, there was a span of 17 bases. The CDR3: CASSPTATTSSYEQYF. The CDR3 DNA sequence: TGTGCCAGCAGCCCCACCGCGACGACAAGCTCCTACGAGCAGTACTTC.

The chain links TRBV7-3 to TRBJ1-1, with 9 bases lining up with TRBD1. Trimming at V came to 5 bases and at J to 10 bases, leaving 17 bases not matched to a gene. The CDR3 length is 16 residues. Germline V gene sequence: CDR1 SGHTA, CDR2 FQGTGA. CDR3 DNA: TGTGCCAGCAGCCTTGACAGGGGGTCCCACTCAAGGGGAGCTTTCTTT. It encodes CASSLDRGSHSRGAFF. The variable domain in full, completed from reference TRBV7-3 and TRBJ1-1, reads GAGVSQTPSNKVTEKGKYVELRCDPISGHTALYWYRQSLGQGPEFLIYFQGTGAADDSGLPNDRFFAVRPEGSVSTLKIQRTERGDSAVYLCASSLDRGSHSRGAFFGQGTRLTVV.

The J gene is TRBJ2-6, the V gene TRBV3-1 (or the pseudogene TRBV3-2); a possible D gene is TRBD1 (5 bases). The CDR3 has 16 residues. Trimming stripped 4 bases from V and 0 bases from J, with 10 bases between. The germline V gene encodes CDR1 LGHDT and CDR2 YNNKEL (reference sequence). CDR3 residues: CASSPRGTSGANVLTF. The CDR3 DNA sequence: TGTGCCAGCAGCCCTAGGGGCACCTCTGGGGCCAACGTCCTGACTTTC.